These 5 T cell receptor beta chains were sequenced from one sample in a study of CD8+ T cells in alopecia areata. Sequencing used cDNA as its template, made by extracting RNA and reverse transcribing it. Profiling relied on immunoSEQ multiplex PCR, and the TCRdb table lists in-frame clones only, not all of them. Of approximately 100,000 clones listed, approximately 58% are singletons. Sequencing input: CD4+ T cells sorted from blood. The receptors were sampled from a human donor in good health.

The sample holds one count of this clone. The CDR3 sequence is CASSILHTGNTEAFF. CDR3 coding DNA: TGTGCCAGTAGTATACTCCATACGGGGAACACTGAAGCTTTCTTT. The chain is built from TRBV19 and TRBJ1-1; D gene uncertain. V lost 2 bases and J 1 base, leaving 11 bases between the germline ends. This CDR3 is built from 15 residues. Germline loops: CDR1 LNHDA, CDR2 SQIVND (reference sequence).

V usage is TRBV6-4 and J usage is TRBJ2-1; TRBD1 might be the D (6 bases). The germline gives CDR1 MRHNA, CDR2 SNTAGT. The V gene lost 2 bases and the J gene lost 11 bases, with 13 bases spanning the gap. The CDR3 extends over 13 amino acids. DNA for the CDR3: TGTGCCAGCAGTGACGAACAGGGTGTGAAGCAGTTCTTC. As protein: CASSDEQGVKQFF.

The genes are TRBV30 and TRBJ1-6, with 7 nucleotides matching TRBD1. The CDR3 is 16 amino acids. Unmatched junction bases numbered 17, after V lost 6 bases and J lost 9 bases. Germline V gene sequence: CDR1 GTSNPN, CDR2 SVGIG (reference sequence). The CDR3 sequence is CACARQGGISGSPLHF. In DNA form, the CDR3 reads TGTGCCTGCGCCCGACAGGGAGGGATCTCGGGTTCACCCCTCCACTTT.

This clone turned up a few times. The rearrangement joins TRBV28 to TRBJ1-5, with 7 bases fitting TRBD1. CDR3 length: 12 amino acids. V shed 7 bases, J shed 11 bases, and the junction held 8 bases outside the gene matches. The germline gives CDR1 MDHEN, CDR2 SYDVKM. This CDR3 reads CASTGGLRAQHF. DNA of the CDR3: TGTGCCAGCACAGGGGGGCTCAGAGCCCAGCATTTT.

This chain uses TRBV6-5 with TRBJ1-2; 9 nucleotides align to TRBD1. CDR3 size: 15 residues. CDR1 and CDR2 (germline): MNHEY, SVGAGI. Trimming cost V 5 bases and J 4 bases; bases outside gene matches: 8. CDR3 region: CASSRTTGGFYGYTF. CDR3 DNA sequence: TGTGCCAGCAGTCGAACGACAGGGGGGTTCTATGGCTACACCTTC.